This T cell receptor (beta chain) was captured in a study of cytomegalovirus exposure and HLA in healthy donors. Turning to the study itself: Among the roughly 400 genotyped donors, around 85% were placed in the Caucasian-associated ancestry cluster.

The CDR3 is made up of 15 amino acids. Study-wide points: The study recorded 164 TCR beta chains that were cytomegalovirus-associated. Available immune exposure information was restricted to CMV serostatus only.

The PCR used 60 Vbeta and 13 Jbeta primers. Sequencing was performed with immunoSEQ multiplex PCR; in TCRdb, only in-frame clones are kept and a portion is missing. The profile shows some 120,000 clones, less than 80% of them singletons. Concerning this clone itself: Its target is not known.

Participants comprised healthy donors of bone marrow. The rearrangement joins TRBV12-2 to TRBJ1-5. TRBV12-2 is given as a pseudogene. The sequence came from a man aged 35 to 55 in good health and CMV-seropositive. The sequencing sample was made of PBMCs. The CDR3 coding sequence is TGTGCAAGTCGCTTAGCCGGGGAGCACAATCAGCCCCAGCATTTT. As protein: CASRLAGEHNQPQHF.